Following are 10 T cell receptor beta chains from one sample sequenced in a study of CD8 T cells in ankylosing spondylitis. A single record per CDR3 protein comes from TCRdb applying MiXCR to the 5' RACE reads. The table shows over 200,000 distinct CDR3 sequences, with roughly 18% occurring only once. These receptors have no known antigen. General study findings and limits: Several highly homologous variants made up a TCR beta motif, and this motif appeared characteristic of ankylosing spondylitis blood.

The specimen was blood, either unsorted or a sorted T cell fraction (not recorded which). The receptors were gathered from a male donor with ankylosing spondylitis.

The V call is TRBV4-1, the J call TRBJ2-5; D is ambiguous. CDR3 length: 15 residues. V was clipped by 0 bases and J by 5 bases, with 13 bases between them. Germline values: CDR1 MGHRA, CDR2 YSYEKL. In DNA, the CDR3 is TGCGCCAGCAGCCAAGATCAGGAACTCGGGGAGACCCAGTACTTC. It yields the protein CASSQDQELGETQYF.

For this clonotype: Possible read error: a much larger clone is one base away. V is TRBV12-3 or TRBV12-4 and J is TRBJ2-2; the match to TRBD2 covers 14 bases. Trimming cost V 8 bases and J 4 bases; bases outside gene matches: 9. The CDR3 runs 17 residues. The CDR3 region is CASCAGLAGAVTGELFF. DNA for the CDR3: TGTGCCAGCTGCGCGGGACTAGCGGGAGCAGTCACCGGGGAGCTGTTTTTT.

The V and J genes are TRBV28 and TRBJ2-5; possible D gene TRBD1, 6 bases. The CDR3 length is 15 residues. Germline V CDR1 and CDR2: MDHEN, SYDVKM. The V end lost 5 bases, the J end lost 0 bases, and 13 bases lay between the germline ends. The CDR3 protein is CASSEGHEYQETQYF. The CDR3 region has the DNA TGTGCCAGCAGTGAGGGACACGAGTACCAAGAGACCCAGTACTTC.

This clonotype was counted many times. This chain joins TRBV12-3 or TRBV12-4 and TRBJ1-2; D is possibly TRBD1 (6 bases). Trimming stripped 2 bases from V and 2 bases from J, with 9 bases between. CDR3 size: 14 residues. CDR3 sequence: CASSLTGANYGYTF. CDR3 DNA: TGTGCCAGCAGTTTAACGGGGGCGAACTATGGCTACACCTTC.

There are many counts of this clonotype. As DNA, the CDR3 is TGCAGCGTTGCTATAGCGGGGGCGTACGAGCAGTACTTC. It specifies CSVAIAGAYEQYF. The J gene is TRBJ2-7, the V gene TRBV29-1; 9 nucleotides agree with TRBD2. Germline loops: CDR1 SQVTM, CDR2 ANQGSEA. V trimming: 4 bases; J trimming: 4 bases; junction bases outside the gene matches: 5. The CDR3 loop spans 13 amino acids.

This clonotype was detected only a few times. The DNA for the CDR3 is TGTGCCAGCAGCAAATTATGGAATGGCTACACCTTC. Its translation: CASSKLWNGYTF. The chain carries TRBV21-1 and TRBJ1-2. TRBV21-1 constitutes a pseudogene. The CDR3 is 12 amino acids.

V usage is TRBV27 and J usage is TRBJ1-2; 7 positions match TRBD1. The CDR3 covers 18 residues. Germline CDR1 and CDR2: MNHEY and SMNVEV (reference sequence). Trimming removed 4 bases from V and 0 bases from J; junction bases left unmatched: 14. CDR3 DNA: TGTGCCAGCAGTTCGACAGGGACGGACTCGACTGCTAACTATGGCTACACCTTC. Its translation: CASSSTGTDSTANYGYTF.

This clonotype was seen repeatedly, ten times or more. The chain recombines TRBV29-1 with TRBJ2-1, with D possibly TRBD1 on 6 matching bases. This CDR3 region has 15 residues. Germline loops: CDR1 SQVTM, CDR2 ANQGSEA. This chain's CDR3 is CSPTLWGPSYNEQFF. The CDR3 DNA reads TGCAGTCCCACCCTCTGGGGGCCCTCCTACAATGAGCAGTTCTTC.

This clonotype was observed a few times. The chain links TRBV27 to TRBJ2-5; D is ambiguous. The CDR3 spans 13 residues. The V gene's germline CDR1 is MNHEY and CDR2 SMNVEV (reference sequence). V gave up 4 bases and J gave up 3 bases, with 9 bases separating them. CDR3 sequence reads: CASSSLSEETQYF. CDR3 nucleotides: TGTGCCAGCAGTTCCCTAAGCGAAGAGACCCAGTACTTC.

This clonotype appeared many times. The V call is TRBV27, the J call TRBJ2-1; 11 bases fit TRBD2. Germline CDR1 reads MNHEY; CDR2 reads SMNVEV (reference sequence). The CDR3 covers 15 residues. V was clipped by 5 bases and J by 5 bases; unmatched bases: 5. The CDR3 region is CASSPGTSGHNEQFF. CDR3 nucleotide sequence: TGTGCCAGCAGTCCCGGGACTAGCGGCCACAATGAGCAGTTCTTC.